The text below deals with one TCR beta chain. Antigen: not known. This sample was included in a study of blood T cells in healthy people across ages. The study, taken as a whole, reports: Roughly linearly, TCR beta diversity per million T cells fell as age increased.

The CDR3 runs to 16 residues. V lost 0 bases and J 2 bases, leaving 12 bases between the germline ends. From germline, CDR1 is MNHNY and CDR2 SVGAGI (reference sequence). Next came a second PCR, run for about 7 to 12 cycles, which used a sample-barcoded 5' primer along with a J-beta primer mix. TCRdb ran MiXCR on the 5' RACE reads and lists one entry per CDR3 protein. Among 650,000 to 800,000 distinct CDR3 sequences listed, approximately 44% were seen once. This chain joins TRBV6-6 and TRBJ2-3; D possibly corresponds to TRBD2 (6 bases). This receptor was taken from a man in his sixties in good health. Sequenced material: blood. The CDR3 here is CASSYSGAGITDTQYF. As DNA, the CDR3 is TGTGCCAGCAGTTACTCCGGGGCGGGGATCACAGATACGCAGTATTTT.